A selection of T cell receptor beta chains follows, all from one sample in a study of blood T cell repertoires in COVID-19. Clones were read by immunoSEQ multiplex PCR, and TCRdb kept only the in-frame ones, dropping some. Seen here are some 250,000 clones, approximately 86% observed once, and the top ten hold 3%. Sequenced material: peripheral blood. Receptors were obtained from a woman aged 25 to 39 who had recovered from COVID-19. Both conserved end residues are part of each CDR3. The D gene is left open where the match is weak. A row's size may be missing; if present it is once, few, many or a size class.

j_call: TRBJ1-2; v_call: TRBV5-4; d_call: TRBD1; clone_size: NA; cdr3_aa: CASSLRGLGQGNYGYTF; cdr3_nt: TGTGCCAGCAGCTTGAGGGGCCTGGGACAGGGGAACTATGGCTACACCTTC
j_call: TRBJ2-7; v_call: TRBV5-1; d_call: NA; clone_size: NA; cdr3_aa: CASSLTSRTHEQYF; cdr3_nt: TGCGCCAGCAGCTTGACTAGCCGGACGCACGAGCAGTACTTC
j_call: TRBJ1-1; v_call: TRBV18; d_call: NA; clone_size: once; cdr3_aa: CASSPRVEGTEAFF; cdr3_nt: TGTGCCAGCTCACCACGAGTGGAGGGCACTGAAGCTTTCTTT
j_call: TRBJ2-1; v_call: TRBV23-1; d_call: NA; clone_size: NA; cdr3_aa: CASSHIIIYRTANEQFF; cdr3_nt: TGCGCCAGCAGTCACATCATAATTTATAGGACAGCCAATGAGCAGTTCTTC
j_call: TRBJ1-1; v_call: TRBV29-1; d_call: NA; clone_size: NA; cdr3_aa: CSVGSRGNTEAFF; cdr3_nt: TGCAGCGTTGGGTCCAGAGGTAACACTGAAGCTTTCTTT
j_call: TRBJ1-2; v_call: TRBV11-1; d_call: NA; clone_size: once; cdr3_aa: CASSLGSNYGYTF; cdr3_nt: TGTGCCAGCAGCTTGGGCAGCAACTATGGCTACACCTTC
j_call: TRBJ2-7; v_call: TRBV6-1; d_call: TRBD1; clone_size: NA; cdr3_aa: CASSEGDRGLEQYF; cdr3_nt: TGTGCCAGCAGTGAAGGGGACAGGGGGCTCGAGCAGTACTTC
j_call: TRBJ2-7; v_call: TRBV4-1; d_call: NA; clone_size: few; cdr3_aa: CASSPTVGSSYEQYF; cdr3_nt: TGCGCCAGCAGTCCTACTGTCGGTAGCTCCTACGAGCAGTACTTC
j_call: TRBJ1-1; v_call: TRBV5-1; d_call: NA; clone_size: NA; cdr3_aa: CASSQFQGKNTEAFF; cdr3_nt: TGCGCCAGCAGCCAGTTCCAGGGGAAGAACACTGAAGCTTTCTTT
j_call: TRBJ1-5; v_call: TRBV6-9; d_call: TRBD1; clone_size: once; cdr3_aa: CASSYPMTGEGQPQHF; cdr3_nt: TGTGCCAGCAGTTATCCTATGACAGGGGAAGGTCAGCCCCAGCATTTT
j_call: TRBJ1-2; v_call: TRBV12-3/TRBV12-4; d_call: TRBD1; clone_size: NA; cdr3_aa: CASSKSGGGYTF; cdr3_nt: TGTGCCAGCAGCAAGTCAGGGGGCGGCTACACCTTC
j_call: TRBJ2-7; v_call: TRBV5-1; d_call: NA; clone_size: NA; cdr3_aa: CASSLAGELYEQYF; cdr3_nt: TGCGCCAGCAGCTTGGCCGGAGAACTCTACGAGCAGTACTTC
j_call: TRBJ2-3; v_call: TRBV6-5; d_call: TRBD1; clone_size: NA; cdr3_aa: CASTGQGSITDTQYF; cdr3_nt: TGTGCCAGTACCGGACAGGGGTCAATCACAGATACGCAGTATTTT
j_call: TRBJ1-2; v_call: TRBV2; d_call: NA; clone_size: NA; cdr3_aa: CASSEYGYTF; cdr3_nt: TGTGCCAGCTCGGAGTATGGCTACACCTTC
j_call: TRBJ1-1; v_call: TRBV6-2/TRBV6-3; d_call: TRBD1; clone_size: NA; cdr3_aa: CASSSPGTGDGSTEAFF; cdr3_nt: TGTGCCAGCAGTTCTCCCGGGACAGGGGATGGTAGCACTGAAGCTTTCTTT
j_call: TRBJ2-1; v_call: TRBV5-1; d_call: NA; clone_size: NA; cdr3_aa: CASSLALLSFQGEQFF; cdr3_nt: TGCGCCAGCAGCTTGGCCCTTCTATCGTTCCAGGGGGAGCAGTTCTTC
j_call: TRBJ2-5; v_call: TRBV19; d_call: NA; clone_size: NA; cdr3_aa: CASSIVATETQYF; cdr3_nt: TGTGCCAGTAGTATAGTAGCGACGGAGACCCAGTACTTC
j_call: TRBJ2-7; v_call: TRBV2; d_call: NA; clone_size: NA; cdr3_aa: CASSRNGLLRVYEQYF; cdr3_nt: TGTGCCAGCAGTAGAAATGGTCTACTCAGGGTCTACGAGCAGTACTTC
j_call: TRBJ2-1; v_call: TRBV7-3; d_call: TRBD2; clone_size: NA; cdr3_aa: CASSSSGLAGYNEQFF; cdr3_nt: TGTGCCAGCAGCTCCTCGGGACTAGCGGGGTACAATGAGCAGTTCTTC
j_call: TRBJ1-2; v_call: TRBV10-2; d_call: NA; clone_size: NA; cdr3_aa: CASSESGGNYGYTF; cdr3_nt: TGCGCCAGCAGTGAGTCAGGCGGTAACTATGGCTACACCTTC
j_call: TRBJ2-1; v_call: TRBV4-3; d_call: TRBD2; clone_size: NA; cdr3_aa: CASSQGSGGAGNEQFF; cdr3_nt: TGCGCCAGCAGCCAAGGTAGCGGGGGGGCGGGAAATGAGCAGTTCTTC
j_call: TRBJ2-7; v_call: TRBV4-2; d_call: TRBD1; clone_size: NA; cdr3_aa: CASSQGPRTGNYEQYF; cdr3_nt: TGTGCCAGCAGCCAAGGCCCCCGGACAGGGAATTACGAGCAGTACTTC
j_call: TRBJ1-2; v_call: TRBV4-1; d_call: NA; clone_size: NA; cdr3_aa: CASSQVGRGPDGYTF; cdr3_nt: TGCGCCAGCAGCCAAGTAGGCAGGGGCCCAGATGGCTACACCTTC
j_call: TRBJ2-3; v_call: TRBV4-2; d_call: TRBD1; clone_size: NA; cdr3_aa: CASSQATGGRADTQYF; cdr3_nt: TGTGCCAGCAGCCAAGCAACAGGGGGCCGGGCAGATACGCAGTATTTT
j_call: TRBJ1-3; v_call: TRBV9; d_call: NA; clone_size: NA; cdr3_aa: CASSVAGTGNTIYF; cdr3_nt: TGTGCCAGCAGCGTAGCAGGGACTGGAAACACCATATATTTT
j_call: TRBJ2-4; v_call: TRBV7-2; d_call: NA; clone_size: NA; cdr3_aa: CASSLPGIAIQYF; cdr3_nt: TGTGCCAGCAGCTTACCGGGTATCGCCATTCAGTACTTC
j_call: TRBJ1-2; v_call: TRBV5-6; d_call: NA; clone_size: NA; cdr3_aa: CASSLAAGGYTF; cdr3_nt: TGTGCCAGCAGCTTGGCCGCAGGCGGCTACACCTTC
j_call: TRBJ1-5; v_call: TRBV2; d_call: TRBD1; clone_size: NA; cdr3_aa: CASSQRDRGYNQPQHF; cdr3_nt: TGTGCCAGCAGCCAACGGGACAGGGGTTACAATCAGCCCCAGCATTTT
j_call: TRBJ1-5; v_call: TRBV19; d_call: TRBD1; clone_size: NA; cdr3_aa: CASSISSPRDRGNQPQHF; cdr3_nt: TGTGCCAGTAGTATTTCATCCCCCCGGGACAGGGGCAATCAGCCCCAGCATTTT
j_call: TRBJ1-2; v_call: TRBV6-6; d_call: TRBD1; clone_size: NA; cdr3_aa: CASSYPGQGYGYTF; cdr3_nt: TGTGCCAGCAGTTACCCAGGACAGGGCTATGGCTACACCTTC
j_call: TRBJ2-3; v_call: TRBV29-1; d_call: TRBD1; clone_size: once; cdr3_aa: CSAKTGGAYPDTQYF; cdr3_nt: TGCAGCGCAAAGACAGGGGGCGCGTACCCAGATACGCAGTATTTT
j_call: TRBJ2-1; v_call: TRBV2; d_call: TRBD1; clone_size: NA; cdr3_aa: CASNSDRGGYNEQFF; cdr3_nt: TGTGCCAGCAATTCTGACAGGGGCGGGTACAATGAGCAGTTCTTC
j_call: TRBJ2-3; v_call: TRBV5-1; d_call: NA; clone_size: NA; cdr3_aa: CASSLEPRGTTDTQYF; cdr3_nt: TGCGCCAGCAGCTTGGAGCCGAGGGGGACCACAGATACGCAGTATTTT
j_call: TRBJ2-1; v_call: TRBV7-3; d_call: TRBD1; clone_size: NA; cdr3_aa: CASSPTSDRFNEQFF; cdr3_nt: TGTGCCAGCAGCCCCACCTCGGACAGGTTCAATGAGCAGTTCTTC
j_call: TRBJ1-1; v_call: TRBV7-2; d_call: NA; clone_size: few; cdr3_aa: CASSPQAGAWTEAFF; cdr3_nt: TGTGCCAGCAGCCCCCAGGCAGGGGCTTGGACTGAAGCTTTCTTT
j_call: TRBJ2-7; v_call: TRBV2; d_call: NA; clone_size: NA; cdr3_aa: CASRSEGVFSEQYF; cdr3_nt: TGTGCCAGCAGGTCGGAAGGGGTCTTTAGCGAGCAGTACTTC
j_call: TRBJ2-1; v_call: TRBV12-3/TRBV12-4; d_call: TRBD1; clone_size: NA; cdr3_aa: CASSLETGHEQFF; cdr3_nt: TGTGCCAGCAGTTTAGAGACAGGGCATGAGCAGTTCTTC
j_call: TRBJ2-3; v_call: TRBV3-1/TRBV3-2; d_call: NA; clone_size: NA; cdr3_aa: CASSQLSGMNTQYF; cdr3_nt: TGTGCCAGCAGCCAACTTTCGGGGATGAATACGCAGTATTTT